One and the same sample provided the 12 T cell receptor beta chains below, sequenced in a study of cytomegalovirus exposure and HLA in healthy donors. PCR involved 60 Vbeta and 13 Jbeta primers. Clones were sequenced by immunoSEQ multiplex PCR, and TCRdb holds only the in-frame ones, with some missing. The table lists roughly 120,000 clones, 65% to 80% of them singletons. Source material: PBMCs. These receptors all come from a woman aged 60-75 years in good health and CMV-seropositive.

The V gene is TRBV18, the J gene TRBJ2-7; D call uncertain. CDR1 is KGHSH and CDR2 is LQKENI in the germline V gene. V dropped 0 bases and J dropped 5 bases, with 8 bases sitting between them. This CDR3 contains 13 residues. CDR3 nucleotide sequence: TGTGCCAGCTCACCACCCATGGGCAACGAGCAGTACTTC. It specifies CASSPPMGNEQYF.

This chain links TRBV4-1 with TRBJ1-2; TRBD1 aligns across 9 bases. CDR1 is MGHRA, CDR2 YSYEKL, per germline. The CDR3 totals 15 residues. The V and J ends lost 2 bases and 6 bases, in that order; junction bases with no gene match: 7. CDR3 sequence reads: CASSQKSGTGHGYTF. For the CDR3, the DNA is TGCGCCAGCAGCCAAAAATCCGGGACAGGGCATGGCTACACCTTC.

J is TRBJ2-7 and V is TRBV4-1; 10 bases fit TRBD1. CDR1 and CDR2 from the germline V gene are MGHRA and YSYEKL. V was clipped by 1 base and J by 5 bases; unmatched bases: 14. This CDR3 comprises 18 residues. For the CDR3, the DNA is TGCGCCAGCAGCCAAGGGGGGCTTGTGGGACAGGGGATCCACGAGCAGTACTTC. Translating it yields CASSQGGLVGQGIHEQYF.

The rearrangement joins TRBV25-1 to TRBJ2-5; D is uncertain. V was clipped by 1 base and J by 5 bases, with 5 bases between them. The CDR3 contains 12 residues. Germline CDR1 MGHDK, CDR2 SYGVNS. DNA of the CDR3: TGTGCCAGCAGTGAATCGTCGGAGACCCAGTACTTC. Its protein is CASSESSETQYF.

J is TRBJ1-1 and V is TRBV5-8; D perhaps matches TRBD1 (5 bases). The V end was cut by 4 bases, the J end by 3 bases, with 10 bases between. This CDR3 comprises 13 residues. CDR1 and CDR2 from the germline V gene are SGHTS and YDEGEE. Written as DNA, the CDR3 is TGTGCCAGCAGCCAGACAGATGACACTGAAGCTTTCTTT. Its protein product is CASSQTDDTEAFF. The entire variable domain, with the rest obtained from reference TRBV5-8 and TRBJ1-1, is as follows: EAGVTQSPTHLIKTRGQQATLRCSPISGHTSVYWYQQALGLGLQFLLWYDEGEERNRGNFPPRFSGRQFPNYSSELNVNALELEDSALYLCASSQTDDTEAFFGQGTRLTVV.

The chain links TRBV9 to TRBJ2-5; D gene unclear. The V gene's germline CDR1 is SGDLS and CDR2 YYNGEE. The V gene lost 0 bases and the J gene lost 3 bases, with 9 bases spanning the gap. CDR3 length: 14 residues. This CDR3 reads CASSVAGIEETQYF. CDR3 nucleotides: TGTGCCAGCAGCGTAGCAGGTATTGAAGAGACCCAGTACTTC.

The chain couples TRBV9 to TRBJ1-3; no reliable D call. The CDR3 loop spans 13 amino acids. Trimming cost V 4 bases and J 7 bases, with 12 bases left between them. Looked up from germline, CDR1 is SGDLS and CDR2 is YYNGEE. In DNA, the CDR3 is TGTGCCAGCAGCTCACCGGGGAGGAACACCATATATTTT. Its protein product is CASSSPGRNTIYF.

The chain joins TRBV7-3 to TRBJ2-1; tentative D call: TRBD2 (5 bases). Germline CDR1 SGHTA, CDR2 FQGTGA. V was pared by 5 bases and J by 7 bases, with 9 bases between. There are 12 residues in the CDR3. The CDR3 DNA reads TGTGCCAGCAGCCCGGGAACTAATGAGCAGTTCTTC. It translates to CASSPGTNEQFF.

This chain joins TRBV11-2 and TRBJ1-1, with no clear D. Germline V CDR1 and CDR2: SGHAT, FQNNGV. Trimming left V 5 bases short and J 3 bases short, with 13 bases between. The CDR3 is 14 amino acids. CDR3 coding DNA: TGTGCCAGCAGCCCATCCGGAGGGTACACTGAAGCTTTCTTT. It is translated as CASSPSGGYTEAFF.

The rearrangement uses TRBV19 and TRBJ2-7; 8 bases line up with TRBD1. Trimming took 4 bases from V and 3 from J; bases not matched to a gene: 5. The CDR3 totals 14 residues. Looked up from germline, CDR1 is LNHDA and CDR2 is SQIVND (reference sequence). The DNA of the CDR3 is TGTGCCAGTAGTAGAACCGGGACAGGCTACGAGCAGTACTTC. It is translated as CASSRTGTGYEQYF. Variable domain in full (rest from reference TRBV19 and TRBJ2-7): DGGITQSPKYLFRKEGQNVTLSCEQNLNHDAMYWYRQDPGQGLRLIYYSQIVNDFQKGDIAEGYSVSREKKESFPLTVTSAQKNPTAFYLCASSRTGTGYEQYFGPGTRLTVT.

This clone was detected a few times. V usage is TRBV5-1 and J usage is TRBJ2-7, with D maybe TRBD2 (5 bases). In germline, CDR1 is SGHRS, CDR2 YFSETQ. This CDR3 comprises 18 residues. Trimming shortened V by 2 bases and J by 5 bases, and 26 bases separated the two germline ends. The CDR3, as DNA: TGCGCCAGCAGCTTACTAGGCTTGGGAACTGTAAACGTTAACGAGCAGTACTTC. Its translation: CASSLLGLGTVNVNEQYF.

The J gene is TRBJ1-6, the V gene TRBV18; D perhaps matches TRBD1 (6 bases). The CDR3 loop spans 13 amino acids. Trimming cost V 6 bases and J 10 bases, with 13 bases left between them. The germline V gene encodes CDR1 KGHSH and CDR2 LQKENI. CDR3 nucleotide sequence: TGTGCCAGCTCGGCTCAGGGGAACTCACCCCTCCACTTT. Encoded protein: CASSAQGNSPLHF.